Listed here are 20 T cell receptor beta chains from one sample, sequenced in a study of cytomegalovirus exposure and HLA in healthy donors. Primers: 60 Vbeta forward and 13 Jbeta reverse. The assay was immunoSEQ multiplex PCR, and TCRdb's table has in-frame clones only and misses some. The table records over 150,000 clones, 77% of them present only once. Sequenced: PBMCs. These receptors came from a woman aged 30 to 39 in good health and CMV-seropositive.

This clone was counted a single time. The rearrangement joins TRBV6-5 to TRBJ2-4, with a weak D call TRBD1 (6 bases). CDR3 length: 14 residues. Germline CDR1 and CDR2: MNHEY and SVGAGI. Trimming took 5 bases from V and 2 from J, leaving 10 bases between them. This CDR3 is CASSRTGSKNIQYF. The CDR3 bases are TGTGCCAGCAGTCGTACAGGGTCCAAAAACATTCAGTACTTC.

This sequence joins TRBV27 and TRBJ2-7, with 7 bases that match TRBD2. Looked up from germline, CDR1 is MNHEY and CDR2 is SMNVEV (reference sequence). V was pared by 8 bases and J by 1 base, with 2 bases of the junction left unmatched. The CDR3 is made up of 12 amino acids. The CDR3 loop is CASGGGSYEQYF. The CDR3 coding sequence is TGTGCCAGCGGGGGGGGGTCCTACGAGCAGTACTTC.

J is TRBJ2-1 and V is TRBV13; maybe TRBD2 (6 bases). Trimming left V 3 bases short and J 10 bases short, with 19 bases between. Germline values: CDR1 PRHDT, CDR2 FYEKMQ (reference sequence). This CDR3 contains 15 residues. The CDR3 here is CASSLTRGRLLEQFF. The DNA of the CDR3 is TGTGCCAGCAGCTTGACGCGGGGCCGCCTATTGGAGCAGTTCTTC.

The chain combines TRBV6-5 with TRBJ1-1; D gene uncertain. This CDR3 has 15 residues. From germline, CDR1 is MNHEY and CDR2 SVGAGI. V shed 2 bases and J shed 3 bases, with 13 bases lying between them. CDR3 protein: CASSYRREKDTEAFF. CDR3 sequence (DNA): TGTGCCAGCAGTTACCGGCGGGAGAAGGACACTGAAGCTTTCTTT.

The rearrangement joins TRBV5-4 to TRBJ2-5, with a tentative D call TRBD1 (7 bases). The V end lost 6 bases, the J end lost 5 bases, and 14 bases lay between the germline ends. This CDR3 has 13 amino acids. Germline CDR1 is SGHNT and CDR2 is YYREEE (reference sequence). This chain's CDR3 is CASNPAGGETQYF. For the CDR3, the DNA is TGTGCCAGCAACCCAGCAGGGGGGGAGACCCAGTACTTC.

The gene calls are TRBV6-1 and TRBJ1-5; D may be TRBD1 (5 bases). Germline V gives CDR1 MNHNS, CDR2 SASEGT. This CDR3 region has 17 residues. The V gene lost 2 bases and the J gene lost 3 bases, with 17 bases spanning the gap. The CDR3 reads CASSEIPGAGINQPQHF. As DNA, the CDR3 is TGTGCCAGCAGTGAAATACCGGGAGCAGGGATCAATCAGCCCCAGCATTTT.

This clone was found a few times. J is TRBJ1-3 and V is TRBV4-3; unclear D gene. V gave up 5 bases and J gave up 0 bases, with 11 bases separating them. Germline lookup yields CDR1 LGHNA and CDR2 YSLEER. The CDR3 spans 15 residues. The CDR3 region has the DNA TGCGCCAGCAGCGCCAGGCTATACTCTGGAAACACCATATATTTT. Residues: CASSARLYSGNTIYF.

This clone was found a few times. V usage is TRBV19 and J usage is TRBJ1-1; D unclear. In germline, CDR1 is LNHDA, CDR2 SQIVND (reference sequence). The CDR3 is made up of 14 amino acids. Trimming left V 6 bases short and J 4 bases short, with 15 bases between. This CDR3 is CASRESGYLTEAFF. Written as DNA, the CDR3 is TGTGCCAGTAGGGAGTCGGGGTATCTCACTGAAGCTTTCTTT.

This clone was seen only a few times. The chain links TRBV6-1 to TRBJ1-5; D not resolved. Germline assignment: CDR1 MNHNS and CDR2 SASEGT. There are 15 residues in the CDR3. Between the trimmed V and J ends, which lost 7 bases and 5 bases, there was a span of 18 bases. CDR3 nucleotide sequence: TGTGCCAGCACAACTACCGTACACGGAGATCAGCCCCAGCATTTT. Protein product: CASTTTVHGDQPQHF.

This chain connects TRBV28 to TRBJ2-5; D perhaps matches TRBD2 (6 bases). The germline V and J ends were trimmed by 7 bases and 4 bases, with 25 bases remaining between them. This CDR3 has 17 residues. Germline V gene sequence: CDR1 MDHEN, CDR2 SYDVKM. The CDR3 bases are TGTGCCAGCACCGAAATGGCGGGTCTAGGAGGGCGAGAGACCCAGTACTTC. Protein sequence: CASTEMAGLGGRETQYF.

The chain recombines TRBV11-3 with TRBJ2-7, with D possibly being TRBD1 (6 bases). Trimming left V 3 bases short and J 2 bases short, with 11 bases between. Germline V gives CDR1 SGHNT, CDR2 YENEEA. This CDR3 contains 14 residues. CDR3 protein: CASSFIQGPYEQYF. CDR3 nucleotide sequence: TGTGCCAGCAGCTTTATACAGGGACCCTACGAGCAGTACTTC.

CDR3 nucleotide sequence: TGTGCCAGCAGTTGGGGCGGGACCACTAACTATGGCTACACCTTC. Its protein is CASSWGGTTNYGYTF. V gene TRBV5-4 combines with J gene TRBJ1-2; D possibly corresponds to TRBD1 (5 bases). The CDR3 sequence is 15 residues long. Germline V gene lookup returns CDR1 SGHNT and CDR2 YYREEE (reference sequence). The V end lost 5 bases, the J end lost 0 bases, and 14 bases lay between the germline ends.

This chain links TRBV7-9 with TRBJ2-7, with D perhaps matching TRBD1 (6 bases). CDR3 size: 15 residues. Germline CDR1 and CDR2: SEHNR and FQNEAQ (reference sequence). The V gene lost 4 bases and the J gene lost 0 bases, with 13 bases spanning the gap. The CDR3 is CASSSFDRISYEQYF. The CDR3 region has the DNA TGTGCCAGCAGCTCCTTCGACAGGATCTCCTACGAGCAGTACTTC.

The CDR3 DNA sequence: TGTGCCAGCAGCTTACTAAGCACAGATACGCAGTATTTT. As protein: CASSLLSTDTQYF. This chain connects TRBV5-8 to TRBJ2-3, with unresolved D. V gave up 2 bases and J gave up 0 bases, with 4 bases separating them. There are 13 residues in the CDR3. Germline V lookup: CDR1 SGHTS, CDR2 YDEGEE.

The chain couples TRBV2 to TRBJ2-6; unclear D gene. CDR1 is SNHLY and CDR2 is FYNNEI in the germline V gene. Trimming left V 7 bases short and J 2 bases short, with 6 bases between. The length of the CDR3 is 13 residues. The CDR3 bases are TGTGCCAGCACCCGAGCTGGGGCCAACGTCCTGACTTTC. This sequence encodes CASTRAGANVLTF.

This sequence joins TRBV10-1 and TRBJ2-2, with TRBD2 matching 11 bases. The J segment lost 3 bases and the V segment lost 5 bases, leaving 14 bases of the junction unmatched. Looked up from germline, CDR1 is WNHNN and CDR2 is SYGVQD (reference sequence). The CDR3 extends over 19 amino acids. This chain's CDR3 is CASSSLELAGELDTGELFF. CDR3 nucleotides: TGCGCCAGCAGTTCCCTGGAACTAGCGGGAGAATTGGACACCGGGGAGCTGTTTTTT.

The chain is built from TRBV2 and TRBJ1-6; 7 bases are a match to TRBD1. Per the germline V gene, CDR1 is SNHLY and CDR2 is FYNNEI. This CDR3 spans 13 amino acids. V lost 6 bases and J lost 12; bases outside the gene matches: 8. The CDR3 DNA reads TGTGCCAGCAGGGATGACAGGGCGCTACCCCTCCACTTT. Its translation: CASRDDRALPLHF.

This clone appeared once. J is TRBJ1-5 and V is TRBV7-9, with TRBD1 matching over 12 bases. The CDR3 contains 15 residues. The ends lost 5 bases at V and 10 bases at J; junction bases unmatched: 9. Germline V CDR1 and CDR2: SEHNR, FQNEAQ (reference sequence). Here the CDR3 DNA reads TGTGCCAGCAGCCCCGAGGGACAGGGGGCGGGACCCCAGCATTTT. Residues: CASSPEGQGAGPQHF. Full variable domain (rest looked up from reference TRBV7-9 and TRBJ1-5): DTGVSQNPRHKITKRGQNVTFRCDPISEHNRLYWYRQTLGQGPEFLTYFQNEAQLEKSRLLSDRFSAERPKGSFSTLEIQRTEQGDSAMYLCASSPEGQGAGPQHFGDGTRLSIL.

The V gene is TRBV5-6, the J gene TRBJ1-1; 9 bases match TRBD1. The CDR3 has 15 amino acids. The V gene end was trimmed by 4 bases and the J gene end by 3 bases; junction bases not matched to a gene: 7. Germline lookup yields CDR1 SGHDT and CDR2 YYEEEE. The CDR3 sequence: CASSPDRGGYTEAFF. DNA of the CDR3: TGTGCCAGCAGCCCGGACAGGGGCGGGTACACTGAAGCTTTCTTT.

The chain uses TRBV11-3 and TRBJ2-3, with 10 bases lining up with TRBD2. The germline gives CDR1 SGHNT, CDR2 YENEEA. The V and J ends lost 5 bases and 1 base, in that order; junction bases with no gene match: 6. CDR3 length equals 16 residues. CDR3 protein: CASSRATSGGTDTQYF. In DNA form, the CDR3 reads TGTGCCAGCAGCCGCGCTACTAGCGGGGGCACAGATACGCAGTATTTT.